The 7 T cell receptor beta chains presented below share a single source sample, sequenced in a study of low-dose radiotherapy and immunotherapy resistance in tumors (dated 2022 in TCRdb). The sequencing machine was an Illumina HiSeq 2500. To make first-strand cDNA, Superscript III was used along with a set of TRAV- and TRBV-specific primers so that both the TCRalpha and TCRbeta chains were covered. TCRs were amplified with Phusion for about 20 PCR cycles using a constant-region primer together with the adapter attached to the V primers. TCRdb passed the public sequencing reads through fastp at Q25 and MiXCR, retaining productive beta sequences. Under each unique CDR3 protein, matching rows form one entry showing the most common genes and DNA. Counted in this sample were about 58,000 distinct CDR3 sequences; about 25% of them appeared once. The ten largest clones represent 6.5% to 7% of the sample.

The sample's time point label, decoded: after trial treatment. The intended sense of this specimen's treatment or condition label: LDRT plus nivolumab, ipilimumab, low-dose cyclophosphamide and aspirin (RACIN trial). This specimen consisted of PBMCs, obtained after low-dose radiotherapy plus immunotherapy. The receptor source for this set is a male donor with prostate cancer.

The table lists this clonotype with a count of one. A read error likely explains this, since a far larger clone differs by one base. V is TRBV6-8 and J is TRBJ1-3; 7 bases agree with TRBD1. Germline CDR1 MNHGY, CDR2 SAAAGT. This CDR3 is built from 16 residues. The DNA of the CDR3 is TGTGCCAGCAGATACCCGGACAGGAGCTCTGGAAGCACCATATATTTT. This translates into CASRYPDRSSGSTIYF.

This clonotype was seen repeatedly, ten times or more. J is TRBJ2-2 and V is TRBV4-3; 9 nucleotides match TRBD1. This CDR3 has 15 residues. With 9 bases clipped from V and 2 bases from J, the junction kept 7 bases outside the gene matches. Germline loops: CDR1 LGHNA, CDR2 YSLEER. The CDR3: CASRADRGNTGELFF. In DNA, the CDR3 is TGCGCCAGTAGGGCGGACAGGGGAAACACCGGGGAGCTGTTTTTT.

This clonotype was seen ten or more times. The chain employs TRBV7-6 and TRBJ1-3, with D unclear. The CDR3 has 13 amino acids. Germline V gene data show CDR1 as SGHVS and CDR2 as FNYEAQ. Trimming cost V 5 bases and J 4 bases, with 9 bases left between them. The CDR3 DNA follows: TGTGCCAGCAGCCAGCTCCGGGGAAACACCATATATTTT. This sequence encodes CASSQLRGNTIYF.

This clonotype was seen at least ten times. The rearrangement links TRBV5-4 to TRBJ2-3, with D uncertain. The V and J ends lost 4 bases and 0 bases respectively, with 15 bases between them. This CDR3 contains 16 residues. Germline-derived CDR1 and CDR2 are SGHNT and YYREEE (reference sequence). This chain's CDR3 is CASSPRTGGSTDTQYF. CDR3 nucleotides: TGTGCCAGCAGCCCCCGGACCGGTGGGAGCACAGATACGCAGTATTTT.

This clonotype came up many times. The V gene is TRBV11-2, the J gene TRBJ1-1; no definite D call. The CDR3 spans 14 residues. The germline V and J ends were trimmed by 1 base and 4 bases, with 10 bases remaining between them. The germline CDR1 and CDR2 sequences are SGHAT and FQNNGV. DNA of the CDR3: TGTGCCAGCAGCTTAGGCGGGCCAGCCACTGAAGCTTTCTTT. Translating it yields CASSLGGPATEAFF.

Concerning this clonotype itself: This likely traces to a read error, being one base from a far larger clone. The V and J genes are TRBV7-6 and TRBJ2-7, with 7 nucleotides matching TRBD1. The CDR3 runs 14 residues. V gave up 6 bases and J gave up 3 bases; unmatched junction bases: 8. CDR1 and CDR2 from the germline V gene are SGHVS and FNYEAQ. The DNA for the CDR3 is TGTGCCAGCAGGCCGACAGGGACCCACTACGAGCAGTACTTC. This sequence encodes CASRPTGTHYEQYF. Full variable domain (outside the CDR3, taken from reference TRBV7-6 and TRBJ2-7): GAGVSQSPRYKVTKRGQDVALRCDPISGHVSLYWYRQALGQGPEFLTYFNYEAQQDKSGLPNDRFSAERPEGSISTLTIQRTEQRDSAMYRCASRPTGTHYEQYFGPGTRLTVT.

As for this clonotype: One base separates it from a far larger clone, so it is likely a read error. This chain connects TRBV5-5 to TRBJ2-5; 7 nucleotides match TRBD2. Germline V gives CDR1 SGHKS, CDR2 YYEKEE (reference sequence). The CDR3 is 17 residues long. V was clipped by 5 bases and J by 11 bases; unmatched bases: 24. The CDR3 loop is CASSWRGLRSSYNEQYF. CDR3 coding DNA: TGTGCCAGCAGTTGGAGGGGACTAAGGAGCTCCTACAATGAGCAGTACTTC.